This TCR beta chain stems from a study of blood T cells in healthy people across ages. Study outcomes and limitations: Those diversity estimates obtained from one million T cells were thought to be underestimates. A strong correlation was found between TCR beta diversity and the percentage of naive T cells.

This clonotype was detected ten times or more. The antigen remains undetermined. Each sample gave at least 6 million isolated PBMCs. Using a J-beta primer mix together with a sample-barcoded 5' primer, a second PCR was run for roughly 7 to 12 cycles. There were at least 3 million CDR3-containing paired-end reads obtained from each sample. TCRdb ran MiXCR on the 5' RACE reads and lists one entry per CDR3 protein. The top ten hold roughly 8% of the sample, which has 1.5 million to 2 million distinct CDR3 sequences, approximately 28% seen once. This clonotype originated in a woman in her 30s in good health. The sequenced sample was blood.

The CDR3 DNA follows: TGTGCCAGCGGAAGTTTATGGCCGACCAAAAACATTCAGTACTTC. Translation: CASGSLWPTKNIQYF. The chain employs TRBV28 and TRBJ2-4, with D uncertain. Germline V gene data show CDR1 as MDHEN and CDR2 as SYDVKM. Trimming pared 8 bases from V and 2 bases from J, leaving 16 bases between. The CDR3 contains 15 residues. Combining the CDR3 with reference TRBV28 and TRBJ2-4 gives the whole variable domain DVKVTQSSRYLVKRTGEKVFLECVQDMDHENMFWYRQDPGLGLRLIYFSYDVKMKEKGDIPEGYSVSREKKERFSLILESASTNQTSMYLCASGSLWPTKNIQYFGAGTRLSVL.